The sequence of this T cell receptor beta chain was determined in a study of tumor T cells in aggressive B-cell lymphoma. The CDR3 is 15 residues long. Per germline, CDR1 LNHDA and CDR2 SQIVND (reference sequence). The germline V and J ends were trimmed by 3 bases and 5 bases, with 14 bases remaining between them. Libraries were prepared by immunoSEQ multiplex PCR; TCRdb keeps only in-frame clonotypes and omits some of them. The table lists some 5,900 clones, about 80% of them singletons. J is TRBJ2-1 and V is TRBV19; unclear D gene. Sequencing was done on a sample of tumor tissue. The receptor was derived from an adult with diffuse large B cell lymphoma. The CDR3 spells CASSISNTINNEQFF. CDR3 nucleotides: TGTGCCAGTAGTATTTCGAATACAATAAACAATGAGCAGTTCTTC.